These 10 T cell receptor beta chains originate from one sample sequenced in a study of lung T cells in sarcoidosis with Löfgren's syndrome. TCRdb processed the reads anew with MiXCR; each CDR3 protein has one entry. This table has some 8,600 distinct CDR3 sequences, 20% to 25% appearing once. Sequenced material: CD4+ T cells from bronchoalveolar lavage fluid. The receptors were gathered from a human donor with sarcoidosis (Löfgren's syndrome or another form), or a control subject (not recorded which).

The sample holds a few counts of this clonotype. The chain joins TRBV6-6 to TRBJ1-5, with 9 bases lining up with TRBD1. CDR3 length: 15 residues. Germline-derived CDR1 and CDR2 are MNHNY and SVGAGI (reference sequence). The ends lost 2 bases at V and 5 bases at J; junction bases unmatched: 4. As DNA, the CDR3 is TGTGCCAGCAGTTACACAACAGGGGGCGATCAGCCCCAGCATTTT. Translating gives CASSYTTGGDQPQHF.

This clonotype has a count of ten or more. CDR3 in DNA: TGTGCCACCAGGGTAGGCGGGGCTCAGACCGGGGAGCTGTTTTTT. It translates to CATRVGGAQTGELFF. V is TRBV15 and J is TRBJ2-2, with D perhaps matching TRBD2 (6 bases). Trimming took off 6 bases at V and 5 bases at J, with 16 bases between the two ends. This CDR3 spans 15 amino acids. Germline assignment: CDR1 LNHNV and CDR2 YYDKDF (reference sequence). The full variable domain, completed using reference TRBV15 and TRBJ2-2, is DAMVIQNPRYQVTQFGKPVTLSCSQTLNHNVMYWYQQKSSQAPKLLFHYYDKDFNNEADTPDNFQSRRPNTSFCFLDIRSPGLGDTAMYLCATRVGGAQTGELFFGEGSRLTVL.

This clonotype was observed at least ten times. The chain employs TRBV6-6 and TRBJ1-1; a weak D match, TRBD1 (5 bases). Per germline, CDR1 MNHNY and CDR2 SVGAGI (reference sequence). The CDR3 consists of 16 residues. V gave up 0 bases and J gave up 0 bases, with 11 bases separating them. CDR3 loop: CASSYSGATLNTEAFF. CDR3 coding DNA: TGTGCCAGCAGTTACTCAGGGGCGACCTTGAACACTGAAGCTTTCTTT.

CDR3 loop: CASSFSAIQPQHF. The CDR3 nucleotides are TGTGCCAGCAGCTTTTCCGCGATTCAGCCCCAGCATTTT. The rearrangement uses TRBV5-5 and TRBJ1-5; no definite D call. This CDR3 spans 13 amino acids. V shed 2 bases and J shed 6 bases, with 9 bases lying between them. Looked up from germline, CDR1 is SGHKS and CDR2 is YYEKEE (reference sequence).

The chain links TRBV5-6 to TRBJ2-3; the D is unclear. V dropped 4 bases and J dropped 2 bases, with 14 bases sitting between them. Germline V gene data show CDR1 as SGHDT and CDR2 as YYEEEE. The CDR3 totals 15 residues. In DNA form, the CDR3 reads TGTGCCAGCAGCCGGGCCCAGTGGACCACAGATACGCAGTATTTT. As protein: CASSRAQWTTDTQYF.

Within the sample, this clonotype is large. CDR3 DNA sequence: TGTGCCAGCGGGATGGGCAATCAGCCCCAGCATTTT. This sequence encodes CASGMGNQPQHF. This rearrangement joins TRBV3-1 to TRBJ1-5; D gene uncertain. The germline CDR1 and CDR2 sequences are LGHDT and YNNKEL (reference sequence). The CDR3 covers 12 residues. V lost 8 bases and J lost 2, with 7 bases in between.

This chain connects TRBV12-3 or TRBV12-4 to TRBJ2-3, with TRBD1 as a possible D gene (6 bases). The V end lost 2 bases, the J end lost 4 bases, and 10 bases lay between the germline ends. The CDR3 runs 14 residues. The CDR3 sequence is CASSLSQGPDTQYF. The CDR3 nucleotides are TGTGCCAGCAGTTTAAGCCAGGGGCCAGATACGCAGTATTTT.

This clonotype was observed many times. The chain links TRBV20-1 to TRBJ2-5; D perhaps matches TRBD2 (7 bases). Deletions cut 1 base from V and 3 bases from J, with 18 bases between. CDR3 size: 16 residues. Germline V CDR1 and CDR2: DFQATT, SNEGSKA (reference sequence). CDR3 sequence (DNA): TGCAGTGCTAGAGTCCCGGTGGGGGGGCCGAAAGAGACCCAGTACTTC. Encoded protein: CSARVPVGGPKETQYF.

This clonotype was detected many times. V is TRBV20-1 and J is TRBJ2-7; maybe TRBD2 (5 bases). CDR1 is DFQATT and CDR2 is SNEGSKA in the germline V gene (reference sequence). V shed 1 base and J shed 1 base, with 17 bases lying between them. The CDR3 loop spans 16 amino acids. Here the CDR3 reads CSARVLGKEESYEQYF. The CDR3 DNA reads TGCAGTGCTAGAGTTCTCGGGAAGGAGGAGTCCTACGAGCAGTACTTC.

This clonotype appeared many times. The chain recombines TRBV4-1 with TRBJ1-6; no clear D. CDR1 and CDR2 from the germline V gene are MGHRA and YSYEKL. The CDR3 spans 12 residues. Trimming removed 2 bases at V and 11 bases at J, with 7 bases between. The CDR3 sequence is CASSQSGPPLHF. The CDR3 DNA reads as TGCGCCAGCAGCCAATCGGGCCCACCCCTCCACTTT.